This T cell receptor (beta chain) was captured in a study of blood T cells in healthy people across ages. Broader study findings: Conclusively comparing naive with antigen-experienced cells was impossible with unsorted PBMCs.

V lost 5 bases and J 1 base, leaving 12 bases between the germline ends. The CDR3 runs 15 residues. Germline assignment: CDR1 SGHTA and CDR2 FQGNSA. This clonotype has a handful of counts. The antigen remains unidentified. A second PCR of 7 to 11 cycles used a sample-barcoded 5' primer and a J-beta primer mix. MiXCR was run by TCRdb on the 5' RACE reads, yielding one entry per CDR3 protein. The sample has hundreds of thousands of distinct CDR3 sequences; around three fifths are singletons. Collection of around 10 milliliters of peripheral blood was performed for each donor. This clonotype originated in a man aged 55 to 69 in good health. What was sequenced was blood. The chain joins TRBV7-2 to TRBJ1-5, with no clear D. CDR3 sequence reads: CASSAPGFSNQPQHF. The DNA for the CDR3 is TGTGCCAGCAGCGCGCCGGGTTTCAGCAATCAGCCCCAGCATTTT.